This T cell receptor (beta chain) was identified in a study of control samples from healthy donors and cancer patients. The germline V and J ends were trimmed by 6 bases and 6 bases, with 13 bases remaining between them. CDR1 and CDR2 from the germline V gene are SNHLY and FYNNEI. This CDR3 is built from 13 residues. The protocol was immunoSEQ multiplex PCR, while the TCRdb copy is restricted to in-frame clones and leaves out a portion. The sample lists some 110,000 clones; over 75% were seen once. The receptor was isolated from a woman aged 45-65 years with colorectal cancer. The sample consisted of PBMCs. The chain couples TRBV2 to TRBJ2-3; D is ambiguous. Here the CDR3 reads CASRDRADDTQYF. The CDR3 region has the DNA TGTGCCAGCAGGGATCGGGCAGACGATACGCAGTATTTT.